The TCR beta chain described here comes from a study of blood T cells in healthy people across ages. The study's findings and limits: Expanded clonotype shifts may have been confounded, as the donors had an unknown CMV status.

The authors ran a second PCR of roughly 7 to 11 cycles using a sample-barcoded 5' primer and a J-beta primer mix. TCRdb used MiXCR to reprocess the 5' RACE reads, holding one entry per CDR3 protein. The table has around 620,000 distinct CDR3 sequences, roughly 29% seen once; the top ten hold approximately 17%. The authors isolated at least 6.5 million PBMCs per sample. Trimming cost V 2 bases and J 6 bases, with 16 bases left between them. The CDR3 runs 15 residues. Germline lookup yields CDR1 MNHEY and CDR2 SVGAGI. This clonotype was observed a few times. Its antigen is unknown. The TCR was taken from a woman in her seventies in good health. The sequenced sample was blood. J is TRBJ1-1 and V is TRBV6-5, with unresolved D. The CDR3 loop is CASSYTETDGAEAFF. CDR3 in DNA: TGTGCCAGCAGTTACACCGAGACTGATGGGGCTGAAGCTTTCTTT.